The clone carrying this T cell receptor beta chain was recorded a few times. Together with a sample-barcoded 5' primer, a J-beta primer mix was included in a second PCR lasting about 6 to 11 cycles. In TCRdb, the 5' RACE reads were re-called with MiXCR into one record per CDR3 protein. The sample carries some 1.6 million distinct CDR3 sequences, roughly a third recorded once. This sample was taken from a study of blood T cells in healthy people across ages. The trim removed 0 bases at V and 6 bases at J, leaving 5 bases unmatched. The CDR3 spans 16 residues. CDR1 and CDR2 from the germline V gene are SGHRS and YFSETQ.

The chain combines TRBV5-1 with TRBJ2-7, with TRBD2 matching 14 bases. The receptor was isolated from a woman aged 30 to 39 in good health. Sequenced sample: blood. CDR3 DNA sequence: TGCGCCAGCAGCTTGGCCCAAGGACTAGCGGGGGGCGAGCAGTACTTC. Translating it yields CASSLAQGLAGGEQYF.